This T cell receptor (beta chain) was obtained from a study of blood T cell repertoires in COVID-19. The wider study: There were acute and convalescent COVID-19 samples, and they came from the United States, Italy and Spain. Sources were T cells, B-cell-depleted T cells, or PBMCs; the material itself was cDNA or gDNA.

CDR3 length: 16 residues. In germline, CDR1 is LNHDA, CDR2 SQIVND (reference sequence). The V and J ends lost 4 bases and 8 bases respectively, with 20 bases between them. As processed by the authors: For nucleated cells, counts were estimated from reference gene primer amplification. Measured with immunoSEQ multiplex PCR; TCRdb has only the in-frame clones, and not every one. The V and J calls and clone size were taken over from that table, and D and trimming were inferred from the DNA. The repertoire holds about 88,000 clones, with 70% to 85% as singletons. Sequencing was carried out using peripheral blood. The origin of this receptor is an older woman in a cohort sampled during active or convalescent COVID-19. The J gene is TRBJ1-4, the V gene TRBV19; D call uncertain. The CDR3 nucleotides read TGTGCCAGTAGTACCTCCGGAGGCGCTCTTGGCGAAAAACTGTTTTTT. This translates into CASSTSGGALGEKLFF.